This TCR beta chain stems from a study of T cell responses to AZD1222 COVID-19 vaccine. Study summary: Combined were second doses at about 4 or about 12 weeks. Findings of the study overall: The breadth and depth of Spike-specific TCRs increased once two AZD1222 doses had been given. Donors were chiefly white British, with a greater number of females, and clonal diversity was perhaps underestimated.

The germline V gene has CDR1 LGHNA and CDR2 YNFKEQ. Germline trimming cut 0 bases from V and 10 bases from J; bases unmatched to any gene: 5. The CDR3 has 15 amino acids. Here immunoSEQ multiplex PCR was the method, and the copy in TCRdb shows in-frame clones only, minus some. Here the sample spans 150,000 to 200,000 clones, under 95% being singletons. As concerns this clone: Its cognate antigen is unknown.

The source is an adult in good health. The rearrangement joins TRBV4-2 to TRBJ1-6, with 8 bases matching TRBD1. The sequencing here drew on peripheral blood, taken on day 0 of AZD1222 vaccination. The CDR3 DNA is TGTGCCAGCAGCCAAGATCCGGACAGGGTGTCACCCCTCCACTTT. Its protein product is CASSQDPDRVSPLHF.